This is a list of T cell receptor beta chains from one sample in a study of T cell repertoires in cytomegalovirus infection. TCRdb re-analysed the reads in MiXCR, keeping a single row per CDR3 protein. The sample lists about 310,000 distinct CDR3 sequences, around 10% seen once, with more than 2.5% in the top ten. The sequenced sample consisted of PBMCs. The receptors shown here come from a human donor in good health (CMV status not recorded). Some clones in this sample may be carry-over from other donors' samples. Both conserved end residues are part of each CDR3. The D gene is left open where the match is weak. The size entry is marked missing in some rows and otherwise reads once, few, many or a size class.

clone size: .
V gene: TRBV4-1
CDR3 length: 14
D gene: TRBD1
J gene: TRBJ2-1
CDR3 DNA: TGCGCCAGCAGCCAAGGACAGGGGGCCTATGAGCAGTTCTTC
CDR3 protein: CASSQGQGAYEQFF

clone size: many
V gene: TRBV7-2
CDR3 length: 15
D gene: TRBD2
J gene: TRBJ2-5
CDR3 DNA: TGTGCCAGCAGCTTTGGACTAGCGGGTGACGGGACCCAGTACTTC
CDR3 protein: CASSFGLAGDGTQYF

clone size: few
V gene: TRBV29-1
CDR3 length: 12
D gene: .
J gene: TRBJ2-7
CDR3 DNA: TGCAGCTCCCTGGGGGCTTCCTACGAGCAGTACTTC
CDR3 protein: CSSLGASYEQYF

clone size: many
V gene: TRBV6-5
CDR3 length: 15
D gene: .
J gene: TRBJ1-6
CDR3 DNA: TGTGCCAGCAGTTACGTGGCCAGCTATAATTCACCCCTCCACTTT
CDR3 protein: CASSYVASYNSPLHF

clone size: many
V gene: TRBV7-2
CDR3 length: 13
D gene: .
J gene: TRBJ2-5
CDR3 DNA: TGTGCCAGCAGCCCCAGCTATGGGGAGACCCAGTACTTC
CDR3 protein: CASSPSYGETQYF

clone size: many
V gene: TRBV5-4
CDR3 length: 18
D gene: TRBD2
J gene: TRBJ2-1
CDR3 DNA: TGTGCCAGCAGCTTGGAGGGGCCGACTAGCGGGGGGGTCAATGAGCAGTTCTTC
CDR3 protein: CASSLEGPTSGGVNEQFF

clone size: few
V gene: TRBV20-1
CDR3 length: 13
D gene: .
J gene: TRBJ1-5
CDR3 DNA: TGCAGTGGCCTCGACACCGCCAATCAGCCCCAGCATTTT
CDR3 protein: CSGLDTANQPQHF

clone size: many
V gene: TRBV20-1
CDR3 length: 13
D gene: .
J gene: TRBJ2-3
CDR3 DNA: TGCAGTGCTAGGTTCCCCGGAGCAGATACGCAGTATTTT
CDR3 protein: CSARFPGADTQYF

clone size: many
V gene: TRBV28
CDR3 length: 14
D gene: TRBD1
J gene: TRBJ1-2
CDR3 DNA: TGTGCCAGCAGTGGGACAGGGCTGGGAAATGGCTACACCTTC
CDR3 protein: CASSGTGLGNGYTF

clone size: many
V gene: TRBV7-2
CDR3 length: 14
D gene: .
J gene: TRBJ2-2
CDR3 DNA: TGTGCCAGCAGCCCCATAGTAATCACCGGGGAGCTGTTTTTT
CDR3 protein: CASSPIVITGELFF

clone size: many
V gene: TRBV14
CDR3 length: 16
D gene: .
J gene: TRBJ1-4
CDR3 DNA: TGTGCCAGCAGCCCAGGACGGGGGATAACTAATGAAAAACTGTTTTTT
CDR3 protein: CASSPGRGITNEKLFF

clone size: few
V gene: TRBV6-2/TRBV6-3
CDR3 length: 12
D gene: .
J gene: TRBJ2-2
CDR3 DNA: TGTGCCAGCAGTATAAACGGCGGGGAGCTGTTTTTT
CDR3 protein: CASSINGGELFF

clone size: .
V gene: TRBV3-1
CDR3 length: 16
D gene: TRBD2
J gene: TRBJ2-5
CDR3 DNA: TGTGCCAGCAGCCAAGGCCAGCGGGGGGGCCAAGAGACCCAGTACTTC
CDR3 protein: CASSQGQRGGQETQYF

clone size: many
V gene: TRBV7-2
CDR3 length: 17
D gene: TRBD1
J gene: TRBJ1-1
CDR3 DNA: TGTGCCAGCAGCTCAGCCCGGGACAGGGGGCGCGGCACTGAAGCTTTCTTT
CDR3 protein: CASSSARDRGRGTEAFF

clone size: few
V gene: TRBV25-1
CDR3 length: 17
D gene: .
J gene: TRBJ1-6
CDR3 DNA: TGTGCCAGCAGTTTGACCGGGACCGCAGCCTATAATTCACCCCTCCACTTT
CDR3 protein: CASSLTGTAAYNSPLHF

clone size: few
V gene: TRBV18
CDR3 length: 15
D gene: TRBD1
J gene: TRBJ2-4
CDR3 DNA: TGTGCCAGCTCCCGTCCCGGGACAGGAATGGACATTCAGTACTTC
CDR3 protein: CASSRPGTGMDIQYF

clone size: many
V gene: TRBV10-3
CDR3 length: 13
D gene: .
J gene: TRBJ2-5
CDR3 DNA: TGTGCCATCAGTGGAGGGGCGGAAGAGACCCAGTACTTC
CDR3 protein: CAISGGAEETQYF

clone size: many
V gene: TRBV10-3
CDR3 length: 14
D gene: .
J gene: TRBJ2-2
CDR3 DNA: TGTGCCATCCCGGACCCTCGGGGCACCGGGGAGCTGTTTTTT
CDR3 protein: CAIPDPRGTGELFF

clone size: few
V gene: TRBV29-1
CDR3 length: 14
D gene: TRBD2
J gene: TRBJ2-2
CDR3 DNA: TGCAGCGTTGGACTAGCTTTGAACACCGGGGAGCTGTTTTTT
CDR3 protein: CSVGLALNTGELFF

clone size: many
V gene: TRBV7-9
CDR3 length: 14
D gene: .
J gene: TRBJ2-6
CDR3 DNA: TGTGCCAGCAGCTTATTTTCCGGGGCCAACGTCCTGACTTTC
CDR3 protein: CASSLFSGANVLTF

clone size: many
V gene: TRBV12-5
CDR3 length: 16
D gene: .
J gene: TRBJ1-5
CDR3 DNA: TGTGCTAGTGGTTCACAGCGGGGATATAGCAATCAGCCCCAGCATTTT
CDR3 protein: CASGSQRGYSNQPQHF

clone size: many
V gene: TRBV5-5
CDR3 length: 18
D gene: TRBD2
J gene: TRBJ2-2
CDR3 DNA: TGTGCCAGCAGCCGATGGACTAGCGGGGGGGGTAACACCGGGGAGCTGTTTTTT
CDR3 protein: CASSRWTSGGGNTGELFF

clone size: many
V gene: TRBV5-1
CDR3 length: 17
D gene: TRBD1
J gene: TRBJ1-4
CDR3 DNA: TGCGCCAGCAGCTTGTGGGCGTCCGGGACAGGGGCCGAAAAACTGTTTTTT
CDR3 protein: CASSLWASGTGAEKLFF

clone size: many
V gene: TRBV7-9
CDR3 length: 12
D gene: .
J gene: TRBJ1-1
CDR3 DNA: TGTGCCAGCAGTCCACCGAACACTGAAGCTTTCTTT
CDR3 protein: CASSPPNTEAFF

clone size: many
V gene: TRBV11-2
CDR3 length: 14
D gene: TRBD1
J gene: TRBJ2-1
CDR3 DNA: TGTGCCAGCACCCGTACAGGGGTGGCATGGGAGCAGTTCTTC
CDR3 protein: CASTRTGVAWEQFF

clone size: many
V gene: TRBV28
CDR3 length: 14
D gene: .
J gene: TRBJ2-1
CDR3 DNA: TGTGCCAGTAAACTGGGAGGCTCCTACAATGAGCAGTTCTTC
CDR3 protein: CASKLGGSYNEQFF

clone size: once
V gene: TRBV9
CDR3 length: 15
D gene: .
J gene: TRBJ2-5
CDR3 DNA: TGTGCCAGCAGCGTAGGCAGGGCGTACCAAGAGACCCAGTACTTC
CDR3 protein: CASSVGRAYQETQYF

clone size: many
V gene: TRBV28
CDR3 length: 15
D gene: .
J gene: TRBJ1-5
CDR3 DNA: TGTGCCAGCAGTTGGGGCTCGGCAGGAAGTCAGCCCCAGCATTTT
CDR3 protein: CASSWGSAGSQPQHF

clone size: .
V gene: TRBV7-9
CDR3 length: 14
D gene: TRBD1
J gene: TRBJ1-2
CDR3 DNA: TGTGCCAGCAGCCACCCTTCAGGGGGCCATGGCTACACCTTC
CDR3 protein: CASSHPSGGHGYTF

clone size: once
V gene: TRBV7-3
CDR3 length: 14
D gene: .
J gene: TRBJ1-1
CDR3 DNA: TGTGCCAGCATCCCTAGGGGGGGGAACACTGAAGCTTTCTTT
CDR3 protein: CASIPRGGNTEAFF

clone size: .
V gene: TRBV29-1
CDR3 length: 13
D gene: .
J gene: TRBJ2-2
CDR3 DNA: TGCAGCGTAACGACAGCGAACACCGGGGAGCTGTTTTTT
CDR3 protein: CSVTTANTGELFF

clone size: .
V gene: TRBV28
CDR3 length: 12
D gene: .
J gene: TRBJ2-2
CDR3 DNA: TGTGCCAGCAGCCAGATACCTGGGGAGCTGTTTTTT
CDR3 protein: CASSQIPGELFF

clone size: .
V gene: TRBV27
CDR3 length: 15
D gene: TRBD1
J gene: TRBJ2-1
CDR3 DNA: TGTGCCAGCAGTGGACCGGGACAGGGGAACAATGAGCAGTTCTTC
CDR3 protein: CASSGPGQGNNEQFF

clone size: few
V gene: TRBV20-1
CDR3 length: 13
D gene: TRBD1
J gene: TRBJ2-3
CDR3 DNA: TGCAGTGCTAACAGGGGGAGTTCAGATACGCAGTATTTT
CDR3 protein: CSANRGSSDTQYF